Sequencing of this T cell receptor (beta chain) was carried out in a study of beta chain features in type 1 diabetes (dated by TCRdb to the late 2010s). Regarding the research as a whole: Patients and healthy donors did not differ in mean age, gender distribution, total cell number or subset yield. A total of some 100,000,000 sorted cells were examined across all samples, and the number of cells per subset was strongly correlated with RNA yield. In the study, recently diagnosed type 1 diabetes patients and matched healthy donors were compared on the TCRB repertoires of their sorted circulating CD4+ T cell subsets. Naive and central memory subsets were obtained from all 30 or so donors, but regulatory and stem cell-like memory subsets were isolated from only 8 patients and 8 healthy donors. Overall study outcomes, separate from this receptor: Patients with type 1 diabetes made fewer insertions and deleted more nucleotides at VDJ recombination sites, implying thymic rearrangement abnormalities. In all four CD4+ subsets, TCRB CDR3 length was moderately but significantly shorter in type 1 diabetes patients. Because cDNA was sequenced instead of genomic DNA, activated cells with high expression could be over-represented, although the groups did not differ in activation or CD3 levels. Shorter templates might have been favored by PCR, but patient and control samples were amplified and corrected together, so both groups would have been affected equally by any skew. Because the HLA sub-analyses included only small numbers of individuals, any influence of HLA type on TCRB rearrangement was left unresolved. The naive, central memory and regulatory TCRB repertoires appeared to resemble one another more closely among patients than among healthy donors.

From each donor, a single peripheral blood sample of about 110 mL on average was drawn into heparinised tubes. A BD FACSAria II and a panel including CD45RO, CCR7, CD25, CD127, CD95 and CD27 were used to sort naive, central memory, regulatory and stem cell-like memory CD4+ T cells. Every sorted population had a purity above 95%. PBMCs were isolated immediately by Lymphoprep density gradient centrifugation and stained directly without culture. Samples were stained and sorted in pairs, with one healthy donor and one patient per experiment, so that batch effects were minimized. The CDR3 runs 13 amino acids, cysteine and phenylalanine included. Kept here is only the CDR3 DNA, which spans 39 bases and is read in frame from base 1. Per the germline V gene (reference sequence), SGHNT is the CDR1 and YYREEE is the CDR2. Between the V and J ends, shortened by 2 bases and 0 bases respectively, the junction contains 5 bases.

The entire isolated RNA was reverse transcribed using the High Capacity cDNA Reverse Transcription Kit, and thus expressed TCRB transcripts were sequenced. Deep immunoSEQ sequencing was applied to naive, central memory and regulatory T cell samples, giving an average of roughly 3.3 million total reads per sample. Sorted cells were lysed in RLT buffer and RNA was extracted with DNase-treated RNeasy Micro or Mini kits, depending on cell number. Each cell subset was processed separately to prevent cross-contamination, with patient and healthy donor samples processed together. Using the immunoSEQ multiplex PCR, TCRB sequences were amplified from cDNA into 87-bp fragments spanning the CDR3 region. Amplicons were sequenced on the Illumina HiSeq platform. Turning to the authors' computational methods: PCR bias was corrected computationally using synthetic template baselines, and reads within Hamming distance 2 were collapsed, with unmergeable singletons discarded. By aligning reads against IMGT, V, D and J genes, CDR3 length, and insertions or deletions at six rearrangement sites were assigned. Within each subset, clonotype counts were normalized to sorted cell number, and only after that were true diversity and Gini coefficients computed with the tcR R package. The overlap coefficient, calculated on TCRB nucleotide sequences, was used to measure repertoire sharing. As a proxy for the pre-selection repertoire, out-of-frame TCRB sequences from naive cells were analyzed. TCRdb provides this immuneACCESS table in a form limited to in-frame rearrangements. Some clones are lacking; in checked studies, under half of them reflect an unresolved V gene, and why the rest are absent is not known. The V and J calls and clone size come from that table; D and trimming were worked out from the DNA. Recorded for this sample are 400,000 to 450,000 clones; over 11% of them occurred a single time. The ten largest account for 0.03% to 0.04% of the sample.

Of note for this clone: Its antigen has not been determined. The sample holds no much larger clone one base away, and base qualities are not on file.

This TCR came from a man aged 30 to 39 in good health. Source material: naive CD4+ T cells from blood. In light of the paper, this sample's cell subset or site label describes: true naive CD4+ T cells. The chain employs TRBV5-4 and TRBJ2-5; the D gene lacks a confident call. The CDR3 reads CASSLRDQETQYF. The DNA is TGTGCCAGCAGCTTAAGGGACCAAGAGACCCAGTACTTC.